Following are 19 T cell receptor beta chains from one sample sequenced in a study of stem cell transplantation in POMP-related autoinflammatory disease. Using immunoSEQ multiplex PCR, the repertoire was profiled, and TCRdb retains in-frame clones only, with some absent. The sample has some 70,000 clones; approximately 91% are singletons. The source was CD4+ T cells from PBMCs, collected after stem cell transplantation. The origin of the receptors is a human patient with POMP-related autoinflammation and immune dysregulation (PRAID). The T cells may partly be graft donor cells.

The chain recombines TRBV6-1 with TRBJ2-1; D is undetermined. The CDR3 has 15 residues. Germline CDR1 MNHNS, CDR2 SASEGT. The V end was cut by 2 bases, the J end by 0 bases, with 8 bases between. For the CDR3, the DNA is TGTGCCAGCAGTGAAAGGGCCGACTCCTACAATGAGCAGTTCTTC. Translating gives CASSERADSYNEQFF.

The V call is TRBV20-1, the J call TRBJ2-1; D not certain. The germline V gene encodes CDR1 DFQATT and CDR2 SNEGSKA (reference sequence). The CDR3 loop spans 11 amino acids. Trimming left V 4 bases short and J 6 bases short, with 7 bases between. CDR3 protein: CSAKALNEQFF. DNA for the CDR3: TGCAGTGCTAAAGCTCTCAATGAGCAGTTCTTC.

The genes are TRBV5-1 and TRBJ2-2; D might be TRBD1 (6 bases). The CDR3 is 17 residues long. Trimming cost V 4 bases and J 1 base, with 17 bases left between them. Germline CDR1 and CDR2: SGHRS and YFSETQ. CDR3 region: CASSPVMTGLNTGELFF. DNA for the CDR3: TGCGCCAGCAGCCCTGTTATGACAGGATTGAACACCGGGGAGCTGTTTTTT.

The chain joins TRBV10-3 to TRBJ1-5, with TRBD1 matching over 10 bases. V lost 4 bases and J lost 6; bases outside the gene matches: 6. The CDR3 spans 15 residues. The germline V gene has CDR1 ENHRY and CDR2 SYGVKD. CDR3 in DNA: TGTGCCATCAGTGGTGGGACAGGGGAGAGTCAGCCCCAGCATTTT. This gives the protein CAISGGTGESQPQHF.

The CDR3 nucleotides are TGTGCCAGCTCACCGGAGGCAGGGGGTGGCTACACCTTC. Its protein product is CASSPEAGGGYTF. The chain employs TRBV18 and TRBJ1-2; 7 bases are a match to TRBD1. CDR1 is KGHSH and CDR2 is LQKENI in the germline V gene. The CDR3 is 13 amino acids. With V trimmed by 3 bases and J by 7 bases, 5 bases remained unmatched.

This CDR3 is CASSQDADSLNEKLFF. The CDR3 coding sequence is TGCGCCAGCAGCCAAGATGCCGACAGCCTTAATGAAAAACTGTTTTTT. The chain recombines TRBV4-1 with TRBJ1-4; perhaps TRBD1 as D (5 bases). The CDR3 is made up of 16 amino acids. Trimming pared 0 bases from V and 4 bases from J, leaving 12 bases between. The germline gives CDR1 MGHRA, CDR2 YSYEKL.

The chain is built from TRBV11-2 and TRBJ2-3; the D call may be TRBD1 or TRBD2 (5 bases each). The CDR3 has 14 residues. V shed 3 bases and J shed 5 bases, with 12 bases lying between them. Germline-derived CDR1 and CDR2 are SGHAT and FQNNGV. The CDR3 is CASSFGTGEDTQYF. CDR3 nucleotide sequence: TGTGCCAGCAGCTTCGGGACGGGTGAAGATACGCAGTATTTT.

DNA of the CDR3: TGTGCCAGCAGTGAATTGGTGGTTTACTCTGGAAACACCATATATTTT. It yields the protein CASSELVVYSGNTIYF. The genes are TRBV6-1 and TRBJ1-3; D remains ambiguous. Trimming stripped 2 bases from V and 0 bases from J, with 11 bases between. The germline V gene encodes CDR1 MNHNS and CDR2 SASEGT. The CDR3 is 16 residues long.

As concerns this clone: The same CDR3 is also encoded by other DNA sequences in this sample. The chain has TRBV10-3 and TRBJ2-5, with D possibly matching TRBD1 (5 bases). The CDR3 runs 14 residues. The ends were cut back, 6 bases at V and 2 bases at J, with 13 bases in the middle. Germline values: CDR1 ENHRY, CDR2 SYGVKD. The CDR3 DNA sequence: TGTGCCATCAGAGGGGCCTCCCCACAAGAGACCCAGTACTTC. Translating gives CAIRGASPQETQYF.

The chain has TRBV6-2 or TRBV6-3 and TRBJ2-6, with D unresolved. V lost 5 bases, J lost 2 bases, and 4 bases lay in between. The germline V gene has CDR1 MNHEY and CDR2 SVGEGT. CDR3 length: 13 residues. CDR3 sequence: CASSPTGANVLTF. The CDR3 DNA reads as TGTGCCAGCAGTCCGACTGGGGCCAACGTCCTGACTTTC.

The rearrangement joins TRBV9 to TRBJ2-3; 13 bases line up with TRBD2. The germline V gene has CDR1 SGDLS and CDR2 YYNGEE. The J segment lost 3 bases and the V segment lost 3 bases, leaving 1 base of the junction unmatched. The CDR3 has 15 residues. The CDR3 is CASSALAGGTDTQYF. The CDR3, as DNA: TGTGCCAGCAGCGCACTAGCGGGAGGGACAGATACGCAGTATTTT.

The chain recombines TRBV24-1 with TRBJ1-2, with 11 bases matching TRBD1. The V segment lost 4 bases and the J segment 8 bases; nucleotides outside the gene matches: 5. There are 14 residues in the CDR3. Germline CDR1 reads KGHDR; CDR2 reads SFDVKD. CDR3 in amino acids: CATSDAGTGGGYTF. The CDR3, as DNA: TGTGCCACCAGTGACGCCGGGACAGGGGGAGGCTACACCTTC.

The chain has TRBV5-1 and TRBJ2-7, with unresolved D. Trimming took off 2 bases at V and 3 bases at J, with 6 bases between the two ends. The length of the CDR3 is 12 residues. Germline assignment: CDR1 SGHRS and CDR2 YFSETQ. This CDR3 reads CASSFKGYEQYF. The CDR3 DNA reads as TGCGCCAGCAGCTTTAAGGGCTACGAGCAGTACTTC.

V and J are TRBV28 and TRBJ1-2, with 11 positions matching TRBD1. The CDR3 loop spans 15 amino acids. Germline V lookup: CDR1 MDHEN, CDR2 SYDVKM. V lost 2 bases and J lost 8; bases outside the gene matches: 7. Here the CDR3 DNA reads TGTGCCAGCAGTTTAACAGGACAGGGGGCGTTGGGCTACACCTTC. As protein: CASSLTGQGALGYTF.

The chain combines TRBV20-1 with TRBJ2-7; no clear D gene. The V gene's germline CDR1 is DFQATT and CDR2 SNEGSKA (reference sequence). V was pared by 6 bases and J by 2 bases, with 8 bases between. The CDR3 has 11 residues. The CDR3 DNA follows: TGCAGTGCAACTACACCCTACGAGCAGTACTTC. Amino acids: CSATTPYEQYF.

V is TRBV3-1 (or the pseudogene TRBV3-2) and J is TRBJ2-2, with D perhaps being TRBD1 or TRBD2 (5 bases each). Germline assignment: CDR1 LGHDT and CDR2 YNNKEL (reference sequence). The CDR3 covers 13 residues. V dropped 8 bases and J dropped 6 bases, with 13 bases sitting between them. The CDR3 coding sequence is TGTGCCAGCTGGGACGGTATGCCCGGGGAGCTGTTTTTT. Residues: CASWDGMPGELFF.

The genes are TRBV28 and TRBJ2-1; 11 bases fit TRBD1. Trimming took 6 bases from V and 3 from J; bases not matched to a gene: 1. Per germline, CDR1 MDHEN and CDR2 SYDVKM. CDR3 length: 14 residues. In DNA, the CDR3 is TGTGCCAGCAGGGGGACAGGGGGCTACAATGAGCAGTTCTTC. Protein: CASRGTGGYNEQFF. Full variable domain (outside the CDR3, taken from reference TRBV28 and TRBJ2-1): DVKVTQSSRYLVKRTGEKVFLECVQDMDHENMFWYRQDPGLGLRLIYFSYDVKMKEKGDIPEGYSVSREKKERFSLILESASTNQTSMYLCASRGTGGYNEQFFGPGTRLTVL.

V and J are TRBV9 and TRBJ2-7, with 13 bases that match TRBD2. From germline, CDR1 is SGDLS and CDR2 YYNGEE. V dropped 4 bases and J dropped 3; count of bases not matched to a gene: 4. CDR3 length: 15 residues. CDR3 in amino acids: CASSLGLAGVYEQYF. The CDR3 DNA reads as TGTGCCAGCAGCCTAGGACTAGCGGGAGTCTACGAGCAGTACTTC.

The chain is built from TRBV6-6 and TRBJ2-3; 7 bases are a match to TRBD1. The CDR3 totals 12 residues. Germline assignment: CDR1 MNHNY and CDR2 SVGAGI (reference sequence). Losses at the gene ends were 5 bases for V and 6 bases for J; bases not matched to a gene: 2. The CDR3 is CASSGQEDTQYF. The CDR3 nucleotides read TGTGCCAGCAGTGGACAGGAGGATACGCAGTATTTT.